The next 19 T cell receptor beta chains were all read from a single sample in a study of OX40 agonist ivuxolimab in advanced cancers. The method was the immunoSEQ multiplex PCR assay. TCRdb took this table from immuneACCESS and kept in-frame rearrangements with V and J called. Such tables lack part of the clones; where checked against another copy, unresolved V genes explain under half of the gap, and the rest is unexplained. For this sample the table gives roughly 65,000 clones, of which around 83% were detected only once. The biggest ten clones account for around 2.3% of the sample. Sequences were derived from CD4+ or CD8+ T cells sorted from blood, sampled in a trial of the OX40 agonist ivuxolimab. These TCRs come from an adult with an advanced solid tumor such as melanoma, head and neck, liver or kidney cancer.

The V gene is TRBV5-1, the J gene TRBJ2-1, with a possible D match to TRBD2 (6 bases). Trimming pared 0 bases from V and 4 bases from J, leaving 14 bases between. The CDR3 totals 16 residues. Germline lookup yields CDR1 SGHRS and CDR2 YFSETQ. As DNA, the CDR3 is TGCGCCAGCAGCTTGGATTGGGGGAGGCCTTACAATGAGCAGTTCTTC. It translates to CASSLDWGRPYNEQFF.

The chain uses TRBV6-5 and TRBJ2-7, with D possibly matching TRBD1 (6 bases). The CDR3 has 15 amino acids. Germline V gene data show CDR1 as MNHEY and CDR2 as SVGAGI. The V gene lost 2 bases and the J gene lost 1 base, with 12 bases spanning the gap. Written as DNA, the CDR3 is TGTGCCAGCAGTTACCGAGCCAGGGGATCCTACGAGCAGTACTTC. Translation: CASSYRARGSYEQYF.

J is TRBJ2-2 and V is TRBV27, with D unclear. Germline-derived CDR1 and CDR2 are MNHEY and SMNVEV (reference sequence). The CDR3 extends over 16 amino acids. V was clipped by 4 bases and J by 2 bases, with 14 bases between them. For the CDR3, the DNA is TGTGCCAGCAGTTCCCTCTTCCGGGCCAACACCGGGGAGCTGTTTTTT. It translates to CASSSLFRANTGELFF.

In this sample, this clone turned up a few times. The chain employs TRBV2 and TRBJ2-2, with 9 bases matching TRBD1. The V gene end was trimmed by 6 bases and the J gene end by 5 bases; junction bases not matched to a gene: 4. CDR3 length: 14 residues. CDR1 and CDR2 from the germline V gene are SNHLY and FYNNEI. The CDR3 reads CASRWTGVTGELFF. The CDR3 DNA reads as TGTGCCAGCAGGTGGACAGGGGTAACCGGGGAGCTGTTTTTT.

The rearrangement links TRBV6-6 to TRBJ1-5, with no clear D. The V gene's germline CDR1 is MNHNY and CDR2 SVGAGI (reference sequence). The CDR3 is 14 amino acids. The V and J ends lost 2 bases and 3 bases respectively, with 8 bases between them. CDR3 nucleotides: TGTGCCAGCAGTTACATGCCGGACAATCAGCCCCAGCATTTT. Translation: CASSYMPDNQPQHF.

The chain combines TRBV7-6 with TRBJ2-5, with D perhaps matching TRBD1 or TRBD2 (5 bases each). Per germline, CDR1 SGHVS and CDR2 FNYEAQ. This CDR3 is 15 amino acids long. Trimming removed 2 bases at V and 5 bases at J, with 15 bases between. The CDR3 region has the DNA TGTGCCAGCAGCTTAAACCCAGGGCCGGGGGAGACCCAGTACTTC. It translates to CASSLNPGPGETQYF.

This clone was observed once. The rearrangement uses TRBV10-1 and TRBJ2-3, with a tentative D call TRBD2 (5 bases). This CDR3 region has 14 residues. With 3 bases removed from V and 0 bases from J, the gap between germline ends came to 7 bases. In germline, CDR1 is WNHNN, CDR2 SYGVQD (reference sequence). The CDR3 sequence is CASSDRRSTDTQYF. The CDR3 bases are TGCGCCAGCAGTGACCGGAGGAGCACAGATACGCAGTATTTT.

The V gene is TRBV7-6, the J gene TRBJ2-1, with D perhaps TRBD2 (6 bases). The CDR3 extends over 16 amino acids. V dropped 5 bases and J dropped 10 bases, with 24 bases sitting between them. CDR1 is SGHVS, CDR2 FNYEAQ, per germline. For the CDR3, the DNA is TGTGCCAGCAGCCCTCCATCTACTTCGGGAGTTTTGGAGCAGTTCTTC. Its protein product is CASSPPSTSGVLEQFF.

The chain links TRBV5-1 to TRBJ2-6; 8 nucleotides align to TRBD1. Germline-derived CDR1 and CDR2 are SGHRS and YFSETQ. The CDR3 loop spans 15 amino acids. J gave up 2 bases and V 4 bases, and 2 bases lay outside the gene matches. In DNA form, the CDR3 reads TGCGCCAGCAGCGCGGGACAGGCTGGGGCCAACGTCCTGACTTTC. This sequence encodes CASSAGQAGANVLTF.

The V and J genes are TRBV27 and TRBJ2-1; D is undetermined. The CDR3 consists of 13 residues. V lost 3 bases and J 8 bases, leaving 11 bases between the germline ends. Germline CDR1 and CDR2: MNHEY and SMNVEV (reference sequence). The DNA for the CDR3 is TGTGCCAGCAGTTTTGATTTTTGGGATGAGCAGTTCTTC. Translated, it gives CASSFDFWDEQFF.

This clone has just one count. The chain joins TRBV6-1 to TRBJ2-5; TRBD2 is a possible D gene (6 bases). The V gene's germline CDR1 is MNHNS and CDR2 SASEGT. CDR3 length: 15 residues. V lost 9 bases and J lost 4, with 21 bases in between. The DNA of the CDR3 is TGTGCCAGTAGCCACGAGCGGGCCCTCTTAGAGACCCAGTACTTC. Translating it yields CASSHERALLETQYF.

The chain uses TRBV6-4 and TRBJ1-2, with D possibly being TRBD1 (5 bases). The CDR3 has 14 residues. V was clipped by 7 bases and J by 1 base, with 13 bases between them. Per germline, CDR1 MRHNA and CDR2 SNTAGT. The CDR3 reads CASKQTAFNYGYTF. As DNA, the CDR3 is TGTGCCAGCAAGCAGACAGCCTTTAACTATGGCTACACCTTC.

V and J are TRBV21-1 and TRBJ1-3. TRBV21-1 is a known pseudogene. The CDR3 has 15 amino acids. The DNA for the CDR3 is TGTGCCAGCAGCCCCCGGAGATTATCCAGGAACACCATATATTTT. It codes for CASSPRRLSRNTIYF.

The chain employs TRBV4-1 and TRBJ2-2; D tentatively reads TRBD1 or TRBD2 (5 bases each). The CDR3 is 15 residues long. Germline CDR1 MGHRA, CDR2 YSYEKL. V gave up 1 base and J gave up 2 bases, with 8 bases separating them. CDR3 region: CASSQGDGNTGELFF. The CDR3 region has the DNA TGCGCCAGCAGCCAAGGGGACGGAAACACCGGGGAGCTGTTTTTT.

The chain couples TRBV6-5 to TRBJ2-3; 10 bases are a match to TRBD1. V dropped 4 bases and J dropped 0; count of bases not matched to a gene: 4. The CDR3 consists of 16 residues. Per germline, CDR1 MNHEY and CDR2 SVGAGI. CDR3 sequence reads: CASSLRTGGSTDTQYF. CDR3 coding DNA: TGTGCCAGCAGTTTACGGACAGGGGGGAGCACAGATACGCAGTATTTT.

This clone is a singleton in its sample. J is TRBJ1-2 and V is TRBV5-1; 8 bases are a match to TRBD1. The trim removed 4 bases at V and 6 bases at J, leaving 8 bases unmatched. The CDR3 is 14 amino acids. Germline CDR1 and CDR2: SGHRS and YFSETQ. Here the CDR3 reads CASSPLTGGDGYTF. In DNA, the CDR3 is TGCGCCAGCAGCCCCCTCACAGGGGGAGATGGCTACACCTTC.

V and J are TRBV19 and TRBJ1-1, with a tentative D call TRBD1 (5 bases). V was cut by 5 bases and J by 1 base, with 11 bases left in between. Germline CDR1 and CDR2: LNHDA and SQIVND (reference sequence). The CDR3 totals 14 residues. The CDR3 DNA sequence: TGTGCCAGTAGTCTACAGGTATCGAACACTGAAGCTTTCTTT. Residues: CASSLQVSNTEAFF.

The chain combines TRBV5-8 with TRBJ2-1; weak D call: TRBD1 (5 bases). V lost 4 bases, J lost 6 bases, and 17 bases lay in between. The germline CDR1 and CDR2 sequences are SGHTS and YDEGEE. The CDR3 totals 15 residues. In DNA, the CDR3 is TGTGCCAGCAGCATCAGGGTTACCTTGGGCAATGAGCAGTTCTTC. Protein: CASSIRVTLGNEQFF.

This chain links TRBV19 with TRBJ2-3; 9 bases map to TRBD2. The CDR3 has 14 residues. V lost 5 bases and J lost 6; bases outside the gene matches: 6. Germline V gene sequence: CDR1 LNHDA, CDR2 SQIVND (reference sequence). CDR3 bases: TGTGCCAGTAGTCAAGCGGGAGGCCGGGATACGCAGTATTTT. It translates to CASSQAGGRDTQYF.